A single sample is the source of the 2 T cell receptor beta chains below, sequenced in a study of T cell responses to AZD1222 COVID-19 vaccine (dated by TCRdb to the early 2020s). In the paper's terms, the time point label means: about 28 days (+/-7) after the second vaccine dose. The library was produced with the immunoSEQ multiplex PCR assay. The source is immuneACCESS, and TCRdb retained only in-frame sequences with V and J called. Part of the clones is not carried over; for the studies checked, unresolved V genes explain less than half of this, and the remainder is unexplained. The sample includes 120,000 to 150,000 clones, with around 84% observed a single time. About 5.4% of the sample comes from the top ten. The sample consisted of peripheral blood, taken 28 days after the second AZD1222 dose. Receptors were obtained from an adult who received the AZD1222 COVID-19 vaccine.

This chain links TRBV10-2 with TRBJ1-2; TRBD1 matches at 7 bases. The J segment lost 3 bases and the V segment lost 6 bases, leaving 4 bases of the junction unmatched. CDR3 length equals 13 residues. Germline lookup yields CDR1 WSHSY and CDR2 SAAADI. The chain's CDR3 is CASSGDSYYGYTF. The CDR3 coding sequence is TGCGCCAGCAGCGGGGACAGCTACTATGGCTACACCTTC.

The CDR3 sequence is CASTDWGEDNQPQHF. The CDR3 DNA reads as TGTGCCAGTACCGATTGGGGGGAAGACAATCAGCCCCAGCATTTT. The V and J genes are TRBV19 and TRBJ1-5; tentative D call: TRBD1 (5 bases). V was shortened by 7 bases and J by 3 bases, with 16 bases between the two germline ends. The CDR3 length is 15 residues. The germline gives CDR1 LNHDA, CDR2 SQIVND (reference sequence).